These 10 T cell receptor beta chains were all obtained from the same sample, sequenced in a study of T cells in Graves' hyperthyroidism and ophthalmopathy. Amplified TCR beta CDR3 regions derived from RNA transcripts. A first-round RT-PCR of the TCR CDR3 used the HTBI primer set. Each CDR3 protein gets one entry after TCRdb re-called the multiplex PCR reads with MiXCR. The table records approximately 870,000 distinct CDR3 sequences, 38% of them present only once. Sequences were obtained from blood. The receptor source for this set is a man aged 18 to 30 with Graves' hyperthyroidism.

The CDR3 DNA sequence: TGTGCCAGCAGCTTAGGGGGGACGGGAGCTGAAGCTTTCTTT. Its translation is CASSLGGTGAEAFF. The chain couples TRBV11-2 to TRBJ1-1; maybe TRBD1 (5 bases). The CDR3 consists of 14 residues. Germline V gene lookup returns CDR1 SGHAT and CDR2 FQNNGV. Trimming removed 1 base at V and 6 bases at J, with 12 bases between.

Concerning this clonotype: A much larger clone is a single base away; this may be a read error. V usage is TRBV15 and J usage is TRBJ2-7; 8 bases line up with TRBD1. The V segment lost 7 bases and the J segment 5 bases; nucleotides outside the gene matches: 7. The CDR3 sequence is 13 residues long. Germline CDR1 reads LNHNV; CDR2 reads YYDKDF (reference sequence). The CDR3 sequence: CATTGQGSNEQYF. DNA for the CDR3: TGTGCCACCACCGGACAGGGTTCCAACGAGCAGTACTTC.

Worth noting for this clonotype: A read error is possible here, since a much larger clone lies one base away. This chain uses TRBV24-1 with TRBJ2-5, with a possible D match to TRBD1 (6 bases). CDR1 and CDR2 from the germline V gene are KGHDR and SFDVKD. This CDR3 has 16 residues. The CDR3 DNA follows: TGTGCCACCAGTGGCCCACCCGGGACACTAGAAGAGGCCCAGTACTTC. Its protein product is CATSGPPGTLEEAQYF.

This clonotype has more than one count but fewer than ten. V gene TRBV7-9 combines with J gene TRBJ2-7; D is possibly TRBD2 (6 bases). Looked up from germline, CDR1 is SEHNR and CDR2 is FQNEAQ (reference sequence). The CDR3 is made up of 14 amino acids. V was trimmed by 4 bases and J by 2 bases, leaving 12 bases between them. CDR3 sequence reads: CASSSGTLPYEQYF. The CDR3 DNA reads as TGTGCCAGCAGCTCCGGGACTCTCCCCTACGAGCAGTACTTC.

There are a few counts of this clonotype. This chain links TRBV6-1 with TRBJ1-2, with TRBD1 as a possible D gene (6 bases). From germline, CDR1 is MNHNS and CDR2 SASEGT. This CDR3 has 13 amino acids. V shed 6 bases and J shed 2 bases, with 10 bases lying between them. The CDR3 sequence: CASRKGVNYGYTF. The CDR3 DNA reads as TGTGCCAGCAGGAAGGGGGTAAACTATGGCTACACCTTC.

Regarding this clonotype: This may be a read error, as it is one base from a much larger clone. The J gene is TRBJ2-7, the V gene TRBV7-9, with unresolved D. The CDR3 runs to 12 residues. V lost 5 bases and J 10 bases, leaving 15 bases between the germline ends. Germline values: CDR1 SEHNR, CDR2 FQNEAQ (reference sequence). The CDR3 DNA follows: TGTGCCAGCAGCCTTCCTCGTGGCGACCAGTACTTC. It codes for CASSLPRGDQYF.

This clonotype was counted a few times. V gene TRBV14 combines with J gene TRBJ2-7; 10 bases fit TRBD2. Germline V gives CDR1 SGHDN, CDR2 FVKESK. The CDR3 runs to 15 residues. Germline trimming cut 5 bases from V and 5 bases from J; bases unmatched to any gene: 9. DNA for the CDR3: TGTGCCAGCAGCTCAGAACTAGCGGGACGGAACGAGCAGTACTTC. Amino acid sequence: CASSSELAGRNEQYF.

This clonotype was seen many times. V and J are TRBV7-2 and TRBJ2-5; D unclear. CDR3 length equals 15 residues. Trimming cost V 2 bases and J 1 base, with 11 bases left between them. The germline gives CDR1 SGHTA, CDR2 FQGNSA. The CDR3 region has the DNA TGTGCCAGCAGCTTATTGGCGCAGCCCCAAGAGACCCAGTACTTC. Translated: CASSLLAQPQETQYF.

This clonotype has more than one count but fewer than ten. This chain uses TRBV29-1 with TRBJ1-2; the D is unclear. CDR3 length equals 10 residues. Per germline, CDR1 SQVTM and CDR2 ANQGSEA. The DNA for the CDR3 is TGCAGAGGCGACGGCTGGCCGTTCACCTTC. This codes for CRGDGWPFTF.

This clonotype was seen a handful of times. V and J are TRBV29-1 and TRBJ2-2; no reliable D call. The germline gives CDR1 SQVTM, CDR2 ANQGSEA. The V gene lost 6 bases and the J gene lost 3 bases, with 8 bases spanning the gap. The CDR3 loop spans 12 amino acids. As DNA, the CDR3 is TGCAGCGTGGACGTCTACACCGGGGAGCTGTTTTTT. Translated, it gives CSVDVYTGELFF.